The 16 T cell receptor beta chains below all came from one sample that was sequenced in a study of STAT3 mutations in large granular lymphocyte leukemia. Points from the study as a whole: In T-cell large granular lymphocyte leukemia, about half of patients showed multiple immunodominant subclonotypes.

Some clones are missing from TCRdb's copy, which holds only in-frame ones; the method was immunoSEQ multiplex PCR. The repertoire holds over 1,500 clones, approximately 29% seen once, with 66% in the top ten. For these TCRs, the target antigens are not known. The material sequenced was peripheral blood mononuclear cells. The receptors here all came from a male patient between 50 and 60 years old with T-cell large granular lymphocyte leukemia. Some clones in this sample may be carry-over from other donors' samples.

The V and J genes are TRBV7-9 and TRBJ2-1; 7 bases are shared with TRBD1. In germline, CDR1 is SEHNR, CDR2 FQNEAQ (reference sequence). V lost 3 bases to trimming and J lost 2 bases; unmatched junction nucleotides: 7. The CDR3 consists of 16 residues. The CDR3 sequence: CASSFLDRAPYNEQFF. The CDR3 DNA is TGTGCCAGCAGCTTCCTTGACAGGGCACCCTACAATGAGCAGTTCTTC.

This clone occurred a few times. The chain is built from TRBV5-6 and TRBJ1-4; the D is unclear. Trimming removed 2 bases at V and 2 bases at J, with 7 bases between. CDR1 SGHDT and CDR2 YYEEEE come from the germline V gene. The CDR3 length is 14 residues. The CDR3 is CASSLVATNEKLFF. The CDR3 DNA is TGTGCCAGCAGCTTAGTGGCGACTAATGAAAAACTGTTTTTT.

This clone was recorded a few times. For the CDR3, the DNA is TGTGCCAGTAGTCTGCTGGGTCAGCCCCAGCATTTT. It encodes CASSLLGQPQHF. The genes are TRBV19 and TRBJ1-5; no reliable D call. Germline values: CDR1 LNHDA, CDR2 SQIVND (reference sequence). The V end lost 5 bases, the J end lost 6 bases, and 8 bases lay between the germline ends. There are 12 residues in the CDR3.

This clone was recorded a few times. The V gene is TRBV29-1, the J gene TRBJ2-3; TRBD1 agrees at 7 bases. The CDR3 extends over 15 amino acids. Germline CDR1 SQVTM, CDR2 ANQGSEA. The trim removed 7 bases at V and 0 bases at J, leaving 10 bases unmatched. The CDR3 spells CSAGRQGLSTDTQYF. Here the CDR3 DNA reads TGCAGCGCCGGAAGACAGGGCTTGAGCACAGATACGCAGTATTTT.

The chain couples TRBV5-6 to TRBJ2-7; no clear D gene. Germline lookup yields CDR1 SGHDT and CDR2 YYEEEE. V dropped 1 base and J dropped 4 bases, with 9 bases sitting between them. This CDR3 region has 13 residues. This CDR3 is CASSLYQLYEQYF. DNA for the CDR3: TGTGCCAGCAGCTTGTACCAGTTGTACGAGCAGTACTTC.

V usage is TRBV5-1 and J usage is TRBJ2-3; D call uncertain. The ends were cut back, 4 bases at V and 6 bases at J, with 9 bases in the middle. The CDR3 loop spans 12 amino acids. CDR1 and CDR2 (germline): SGHRS, YFSETQ. The CDR3 coding sequence is TGCGCCAGCAGCGCGGCCGCGGATACGCAGTATTTT. Translated, it gives CASSAAADTQYF. The full variable domain, completed using reference TRBV5-1 and TRBJ2-3, is KAGVTQTPRYLIKTRGQQVTLSCSPISGHRSVSWYQQTPGQGLQFLFEYFSETQRNKGNFPGRFSGRQFSNSRSEMNVSTLELGDSALYLCASSAAADTQYFGPGTRLTVL.

The chain couples TRBV7-8 to TRBJ1-2, with D possibly matching TRBD1 (6 bases). CDR1 is SGHVS and CDR2 is FQNEAQ in the germline V gene. The CDR3 consists of 15 residues. Trimming left V 2 bases short and J 4 bases short, with 14 bases between. The CDR3 sequence: CASSLTGRGVYGYTF. CDR3 nucleotide sequence: TGTGCCAGCAGCTTAACGGGCAGGGGAGTCTATGGCTACACCTTC.

The gene calls are TRBV10-2 and TRBJ2-7; the D gene could be TRBD1 or TRBD2 (5 bases each). The CDR3 spans 12 residues. V was clipped by 11 bases and J by 0 bases, with 11 bases between them. From germline, CDR1 is WSHSY and CDR2 SAAADI. CDR3 sequence: CAGGRSSYEQYF. CDR3 bases: TGCGCCGGGGGACGGAGCTCCTACGAGCAGTACTTC.

This clone was detected only a few times. A clone one base away is much larger, so this may be a read error. It is likely a read error, because the conserved phenylalanine at the end of the CDR3 is missing. The chain recombines TRBV27 with TRBJ2-3; D gene ambiguous. CDR1 is MNHEY and CDR2 is SMNVEV in the germline V gene (reference sequence). V gave up 5 bases and J gave up 6 bases, with 12 bases separating them. The CDR3 is made up of 13 amino acids. This CDR3 is CASSPTSEDTQYV. For the CDR3, the DNA is TGTGCCAGCAGTCCAACCTCGGAGGATACGCAGTATGTT.

The chain couples TRBV2 to TRBJ2-2; D not resolved. The CDR3 has 16 amino acids. The V gene's germline CDR1 is SNHLY and CDR2 FYNNEI. V was trimmed by 4 bases and J by 3 bases, leaving 15 bases between them. Here the CDR3 DNA reads TGTGCCAGCAGTGCAAGCCGGAGCCGAGACACCGGGGAGCTGTTTTTT. This sequence encodes CASSASRSRDTGELFF.

The V call is TRBV21-1, the J call TRBJ2-7; the table calls TRBD1, which could not be checked here. TRBV21-1 is designated a pseudogene. The CDR3 contains 15 residues. In DNA, the CDR3 is TGTGCCAGCAGCTTCATTGGACATCAAATCTACGAGCAGTACTTC. Protein sequence: CASSFIGHQIYEQYF.

The chain joins TRBV11-2 to TRBJ1-1; no firm D call. The CDR3 has 12 amino acids. Germline values: CDR1 SGHAT, CDR2 FQNNGV. Trimming removed 0 bases from V and 7 bases from J, with 6 bases in between. The CDR3 loop is CASSLDGFEAFF. The CDR3, as DNA: TGTGCCAGCAGCTTAGACGGCTTTGAAGCTTTCTTT.

This clone was seen a few times. This sequence joins TRBV6-5 and TRBJ2-7; 11 bases line up with TRBD2. Trimming took 5 bases from V and 7 from J; bases not matched to a gene: 10. This CDR3 has 15 residues. Germline CDR1 and CDR2: MNHEY and SVGAGI. The CDR3 loop is CASSGGTSGAGEQYF. For the CDR3, the DNA is TGTGCCAGCAGTGGGGGGACTAGCGGAGCGGGGGAGCAGTACTTC.

This clone was seen a handful of times. The chain is built from TRBV5-1 and TRBJ1-2; D is unresolved. Trimming took 0 bases from V and 0 from J, leaving 6 bases between them. This CDR3 has 14 amino acids. Germline V CDR1 and CDR2: SGHRS, YFSETQ. CDR3 bases: TGCGCCAGCAGCTTGGAGCCAGCTAACTATGGCTACACCTTC. Its translation is CASSLEPANYGYTF.

There are a few counts of this clone. This chain connects TRBV19 to TRBJ2-1; the D gene is possibly TRBD2 (5 bases). The V gene's germline CDR1 is LNHDA and CDR2 SQIVND (reference sequence). The CDR3 covers 13 residues. Trimming stripped 5 bases from V and 5 bases from J, with 10 bases between. The CDR3 here is CASSPPGDNEQFF. Written as DNA, the CDR3 is TGTGCCAGTAGTCCCCCCGGGGACAATGAGCAGTTCTTC.

V gene TRBV6-6 combines with J gene TRBJ2-7, with 7 bases aligning to TRBD2. The CDR3 contains 12 residues. Trimming at V came to 6 bases and at J to 7 bases, leaving 6 bases not matched to a gene. Germline assignment: CDR1 MNHNY and CDR2 SVGAGI (reference sequence). CDR3 sequence: CASSRLAGEQYF. The CDR3, as DNA: TGTGCCAGCAGCAGACTAGCTGGTGAGCAGTACTTC.